The 29 T cell receptor beta chains in this list originate from one sample, sequenced in a study of T cell changes during pregnancy in multiple sclerosis. Clones were read by immunoSEQ multiplex PCR, and TCRdb kept only the in-frame ones, dropping some. The data show tens of thousands of clones, with roughly 88% seen just once and roughly 1.3% held by the top ten. Specimen: peripheral blood, collected in the third trimester of pregnancy. These receptors were obtained from a female donor with multiple sclerosis, enrolled in a pregnancy study.

This chain joins TRBV4-1 and TRBJ2-1; D possibly corresponds to TRBD2 (5 bases). The CDR3 loop spans 16 amino acids. CDR1 and CDR2 from the germline V gene are MGHRA and YSYEKL. The germline V and J ends were trimmed by 4 bases and 4 bases, with 17 bases remaining between them. The CDR3 spells CASSPTGRRAYNEQFF. The CDR3 coding sequence is TGCGCCAGCAGCCCCACCGGGCGGCGGGCGTACAATGAGCAGTTCTTC.

V is TRBV4-3 and J is TRBJ2-3; 9 bases are shared with TRBD2. The CDR3 spans 17 residues. With V trimmed by 0 bases and J by 5 bases, 9 bases remained unmatched. CDR1 LGHNA and CDR2 YSLEER come from the germline V gene. This CDR3 reads CASSQERAGGLGDTQYF. The CDR3 DNA follows: TGCGCCAGCAGCCAAGAACGAGCGGGGGGTCTCGGAGATACGCAGTATTTT.

This chain connects TRBV2 to TRBJ1-6, with 7 bases identical to TRBD1. Germline V lookup: CDR1 SNHLY, CDR2 FYNNEI. CDR3 length: 19 amino acids. V lost 10 bases, J lost 3 bases, and 21 bases stayed unmatched. The CDR3 nucleotides read TGTGCCACCCTTTCGGCTCCCTGGACAGGCCGGAGCTATAATTCACCCCTCCACTTT. As protein: CATLSAPWTGRSYNSPLHF.

J is TRBJ1-1 and V is TRBV6-5; the match to TRBD1 covers 8 bases. V trimming: 6 bases; J trimming: 6 bases; junction bases outside the gene matches: 6. In germline, CDR1 is MNHEY, CDR2 SVGAGI. The CDR3 runs to 13 residues. CDR3 loop: CASRTGGRAEAFF. CDR3 in DNA: TGTGCCAGCAGAACAGGGGGTCGGGCTGAAGCTTTCTTT.

This clone is a singleton in its sample. V gene TRBV30 combines with J gene TRBJ1-3; D is unclear. The length of the CDR3 is 14 residues. Trimming cost V 2 bases and J 3 bases, with 11 bases left between them. The germline CDR1 and CDR2 sequences are GTSNPN and SVGIG (reference sequence). The CDR3 sequence: CAWSTGAFGNTIYF. The CDR3 nucleotides read TGTGCCTGGAGTACGGGAGCGTTTGGAAACACCATATATTTT.

The sample holds a few counts of this clone. The chain links TRBV6-1 to TRBJ1-1; D may be TRBD1 (6 bases). V lost 0 bases to trimming and J lost 1 base, with 27 bases between them. This CDR3 has 21 residues. Germline V gene sequence: CDR1 MNHNS, CDR2 SASEGT. The CDR3 region has the DNA TGTGCCAGCAGTGAAGCTATGCTCGGCTTATTGAGGACAGCCAAGAACACTGAAGCTTTCTTT. Its protein product is CASSEAMLGLLRTAKNTEAFF.

Here the CDR3 reads CASGLGLTGDGYTF. The CDR3 DNA follows: TGTGCTAGTGGTTTGGGCCTGACAGGAGATGGCTACACCTTC. V and J are TRBV12-5 and TRBJ1-2, with TRBD1 as a possible D gene (6 bases). The germline V gene has CDR1 LGHNT and CDR2 FRNRAP. V shed 1 base and J shed 6 bases, with 12 bases lying between them. The CDR3 length is 14 residues.

This chain connects TRBV5-4 to TRBJ2-7; TRBD2 might be the D (5 bases). V gave up 2 bases and J gave up 6 bases, with 12 bases separating them. The CDR3 covers 13 residues. Germline loops: CDR1 SGHNT, CDR2 YYREEE (reference sequence). Here the CDR3 reads CASSLRGSPEQYF. CDR3 DNA sequence: TGTGCCAGCAGCTTACGGGGATCCCCCGAGCAGTACTTC.

The CDR3 DNA reads as TGCGCCAGCAGCCAAATAAGAGGGGGCAGTCAGCCCCAGCATTTT. It translates to CASSQIRGGSQPQHF. The rearrangement links TRBV4-1 to TRBJ1-5, with 7 bases that match TRBD1. The CDR3 length is 15 residues. CDR1 is MGHRA and CDR2 is YSYEKL in the germline V gene. Unmatched junction bases numbered 7, after V lost 2 bases and J lost 6 bases.

The CDR3 coding sequence is TGTGCCAGCAGCCAAGATGCCGCTAGCGGGGACGTACCGGGTTCCTACGAGCAGTACTTC. It codes for CASSQDAASGDVPGSYEQYF. The V and J genes are TRBV14 and TRBJ2-7, with TRBD2 identical over 9 bases. Germline CDR1 is SGHDN and CDR2 is FVKESK. The V segment lost 0 bases and the J segment 1 base; nucleotides outside the gene matches: 16. The CDR3 is 20 amino acids.

The chain couples TRBV27 to TRBJ1-2; D unclear. CDR3 length equals 14 residues. Between the trimmed V and J ends, which lost 5 bases and 8 bases, there was a span of 18 bases. The germline CDR1 and CDR2 sequences are MNHEY and SMNVEV (reference sequence). CDR3 in DNA: TGTGCCAGCAGTCCCTCGGGGAGGGAGGGCGGCTACACCTTC. Its translation is CASSPSGREGGYTF.

This clone has just one count. V is TRBV20-1 and J is TRBJ2-7; maybe TRBD1 (5 bases). Germline V gene lookup returns CDR1 DFQATT and CDR2 SNEGSKA (reference sequence). This CDR3 contains 11 residues. Trimming pared 3 bases from V and 3 bases from J, leaving 6 bases between. For the CDR3, the DNA is TGCAGTGCTAGTAGGGGCTACGAGCAGTACTTC. It translates to CSASRGYEQYF.

The gene calls are TRBV19 and TRBJ1-2; D ambiguous. This CDR3 has 14 residues. Trimming left V 6 bases short and J 8 bases short, with 19 bases between. The germline V gene has CDR1 LNHDA and CDR2 SQIVND (reference sequence). The CDR3 sequence is CASSPTVTFRGYTF. CDR3 in DNA: TGTGCCAGTAGCCCAACAGTGACCTTTAGAGGCTACACCTTC.

As concerns this clone: Other DNA sequences from this sample encode an identical CDR3 as well. V gene TRBV30 combines with J gene TRBJ2-1; the match to TRBD2 covers 10 bases. Germline CDR1 is GTSNPN and CDR2 is SVGIG (reference sequence). The CDR3 length is 17 residues. With 7 bases clipped from V and 7 bases from J, the junction kept 19 bases outside the gene matches. In DNA, the CDR3 is TGTGCCTCGAGCACAGGGACTCCAGCGGGGGGGCTTAATGAGCAGTTCTTC. It is translated as CASSTGTPAGGLNEQFF.

V gene TRBV6-5 combines with J gene TRBJ2-1, with 7 bases fitting TRBD2. With V trimmed by 2 bases and J by 11 bases, 12 bases remained unmatched. Germline V lookup: CDR1 MNHEY, CDR2 SVGAGI. CDR3 size: 15 residues. The CDR3 reads CASSYVPAGDGKQFF. CDR3 coding DNA: TGTGCCAGCAGTTACGTCCCCGCGGGGGATGGGAAGCAGTTCTTC.

This clone was seen a single time. This chain links TRBV6-5 with TRBJ1-5; tentatively, D is TRBD1 (6 bases). The CDR3 sequence is 14 residues long. From germline, CDR1 is MNHEY and CDR2 SVGAGI. Trimming took off 2 bases at V and 5 bases at J, with 10 bases between the two ends. The CDR3 sequence is CASSYREGDQPQHF. The CDR3 nucleotides are TGTGCCAGCAGTTACCGCGAGGGGGATCAGCCCCAGCATTTT.

The chain is built from TRBV4-1 and TRBJ2-7; 9 nucleotides match TRBD2. There are 15 residues in the CDR3. CDR1 and CDR2 (germline): MGHRA, YSYEKL. The V gene end was trimmed by 3 bases and the J gene end by 6 bases; junction bases not matched to a gene: 9. The CDR3: CASSQAGLAGPEQYF. The CDR3 DNA follows: TGCGCCAGCAGCCAGGCGGGGCTAGCGGGGCCCGAGCAGTACTTC.

The V gene is TRBV11-2, the J gene TRBJ1-1, with a possible D match to TRBD1 (6 bases). Trimming took 4 bases from V and 6 from J, leaving 24 bases between them. In germline, CDR1 is SGHAT, CDR2 FQNNGV. The CDR3 covers 17 residues. CDR3 region: CASSSGAGKRPQAEAFF. The DNA for the CDR3 is TGTGCCAGCAGCTCAGGGGCCGGGAAACGGCCCCAGGCTGAAGCTTTCTTT.

The chain links TRBV6-6 to TRBJ2-1, with 8 bases that match TRBD2. This CDR3 has 16 amino acids. CDR1 is MNHNY and CDR2 is SVGAGI in the germline V gene (reference sequence). The junction had 13 bases not matched to a gene; V was cut back by 4 bases and J by 8 bases. The CDR3 sequence is CASSWRGASRFYEQFF. CDR3 sequence (DNA): TGTGCCAGCAGTTGGCGGGGGGCCTCTCGGTTCTATGAGCAGTTCTTC.

The chain combines TRBV19 with TRBJ1-2, with TRBD1 matching over 9 bases. Losses at the gene ends were 5 bases for V and 13 bases for J; bases not matched to a gene: 8. Germline CDR1 reads LNHDA; CDR2 reads SQIVND (reference sequence). The CDR3 has 12 amino acids. CDR3 in amino acids: CASSRDRASATF. The DNA of the CDR3 is TGTGCCAGTAGTCGGGACAGGGCTTCTGCCACCTTC. The whole variable domain, filled in from reference TRBV19 and TRBJ1-2, reads DGGITQSPKYLFRKEGQNVTLSCEQNLNHDAMYWYRQDPGQGLRLIYYSQIVNDFQKGDIAEGYSVSREKKESFPLTVTSAQKNPTAFYLCASSRDRASATFGSGTRLTVV.

The V gene is TRBV28, the J gene TRBJ2-7; D is uncertain. This CDR3 is 16 amino acids long. V was clipped by 6 bases and J by 3 bases, with 21 bases between them. The germline V gene encodes CDR1 MDHEN and CDR2 SYDVKM. The chain's CDR3 is CASRPPGSRSRYEQYF. In DNA form, the CDR3 reads TGTGCCAGCAGACCACCGGGTTCCCGATCCCGCTACGAGCAGTACTTC.

This chain connects TRBV6-5 to TRBJ2-2; 11 nucleotides line up with TRBD1. The V gene end was trimmed by 7 bases and the J gene end by 5 bases; junction bases not matched to a gene: 6. The length of the CDR3 is 15 residues. CDR1 and CDR2 from the germline V gene are MNHEY and SVGAGI. Here the CDR3 DNA reads TGTGCCAGCACCAGGACAGGGGGCTTTACCGGGGAGCTGTTTTTT. It yields the protein CASTRTGGFTGELFF.

The table lists this clone with a count of one. This chain joins TRBV6-5 and TRBJ1-2, with TRBD1 matching over 8 bases. In germline, CDR1 is MNHEY, CDR2 SVGAGI. Germline trimming cut 5 bases from V and 4 bases from J; bases unmatched to any gene: 6. The CDR3 contains 14 residues. This CDR3 is CASSRQGPIYGYTF. The CDR3 bases are TGTGCCAGCAGTCGACAGGGGCCCATCTATGGCTACACCTTC.

The CDR3 loop is CASSPRGLVDTQYF. The CDR3, as DNA: TGTGCCAGCAGCCCCAGGGGGCTGGTAGATACGCAGTATTTT. The chain is built from TRBV5-6 and TRBJ2-3, with 8 nucleotides matching TRBD1. Unmatched junction bases numbered 6, after V lost 4 bases and J lost 5 bases. Germline lookup yields CDR1 SGHDT and CDR2 YYEEEE. This CDR3 is 14 amino acids long.

Notes on this clone: At one boundary the junction diverges from the germline segment, which might be a read error. The chain combines TRBV4-3 with TRBJ1-1, with 10 bases matching TRBD1. Germline assignment: CDR1 LGHNA and CDR2 YSLEER. The CDR3 covers 16 residues. The CDR3 loop is CASSFGTGEAATISGF. CDR3 bases: TGCGCCAGCAGCTTCGGGACAGGGGAGGCCGCGACTATTTCAGGTTTT.

This clone was recorded only once. This chain links TRBV7-9 with TRBJ2-2; tentatively, D is TRBD1 (5 bases). There are 15 residues in the CDR3. Germline CDR1 and CDR2: SEHNR and FQNEAQ (reference sequence). V was clipped by 2 bases and J by 3 bases, with 10 bases between them. This CDR3 is CASSLNGADTGELFF. The CDR3 DNA sequence: TGTGCCAGCAGCTTAAATGGGGCCGACACCGGGGAGCTGTTTTTT.

This chain links TRBV4-1 with TRBJ1-1; weak D call: TRBD1 (5 bases). Trimming shortened V by 6 bases and J by 6 bases, and 20 bases separated the two germline ends. This CDR3 spans 15 amino acids. Per germline, CDR1 MGHRA and CDR2 YSYEKL. In DNA form, the CDR3 reads TGCGCCAGCAGTGGCTCCCAGGGAAGTGTCTCTGAAGCTTTCTTT. Its translation is CASSGSQGSVSEAFF.

The rearrangement links TRBV25-1 to TRBJ2-1; 14 nucleotides line up with TRBD2. J lost 8 bases, V lost 3 bases, and 3 bases had no gene match. CDR3 length: 15 residues. CDR1 and CDR2 (germline): MGHDK, SYGVNS. CDR3 nucleotide sequence: TGTGCCAGCAGTGATGGGACTAGCGGGGGCGATGAGCAGTTCTTC. This gives the protein CASSDGTSGGDEQFF. The whole variable domain, remainder taken from reference TRBV25-1 and TRBJ2-1, is EADIYQTPRYLVIGTGKKITLECSQTMGHDKMYWYQQDPGMELHLIHYSYGVNSTEKGDLSSESTVSRIRTEHFPLTLESARPSHTSQYLCASSDGTSGGDEQFFGPGTRLTVL.

The rearrangement uses TRBV7-9 and TRBJ2-3; 7 bases line up with TRBD2. Looked up from germline, CDR1 is SEHNR and CDR2 is FQNEAQ (reference sequence). This CDR3 spans 16 amino acids. Unmatched junction bases numbered 10, after V lost 5 bases and J lost 2 bases. CDR3: CASSELERGLTDTQYF. The CDR3 DNA is TGTGCCAGCAGCGAGTTGGAGCGGGGCCTCACAGATACGCAGTATTTT.